This TCR beta chain was sequenced for a study of shared clonotypes between healthy human individuals (dated by TCRdb to the early 2020s). At the level of the whole study: A few men and two women, aged 18 to 49 years, made up the cohort. For each donor, CD4 naive and CD4 memory were each run on three plates, CD8 naive on two plates, and CD8 memory on one plate. Blood TCR repertoires of about five healthy adults were deeply sequenced to estimate repertoire size and the extent of clonotype sharing between individuals. Libraries were prepared and TCR repertoires were sequenced by different laboratories using diverse techniques, in order to increase sequencing depth and limit assay-specific biases. Per donor, leukapheresis produced somewhere between about 0.94 and 9.5 billion PBMCs. Study-level results and caveats: Clonotypes shared by all four sorted-subset donors showed higher generation probabilities than non-shared clonotypes. Rarefaction of sorted-subset datasets indicated incomplete sequencing despite the large sequencing depth. Pairwise subsampling indicated that sequencing depth was expected to affect the degree of clonotype sharing among donors. Because the study included a small number of donors, the genetic and exposure-history diversity represented was limited. Across several donors, around 5.4% of naive CD4, approximately 3.6% of naive CD8, 2% to 2.5% of memory CD4, and 0.4% of memory CD8 clonotypes were shared. Naive subsets generally had larger estimated clonotype richness than memory subsets. Sampling was restricted to blood, and TCR repertoires in tissues likely differ from the TCR repertoires found in blood.

For the CD8 naive samples, CD45RO-negative cells were positively selected for CCR7, yielding a CD45RA+CCR7+ population from which TemRA cells were excluded. Healthy HIV-negative adults with no recently reported acute infections or vaccinations were included as donors. All donors were Caucasian adults living in Nashville, Tennessee, USA. After blood collection by leukapheresis, PBMCs were isolated using Ficoll-Histopaque density gradient centrifugation and then cryopreserved in the vapor phase of liquid nitrogen. Purity and quantity of every magnetically sorted T cell population were checked by analytical flow cytometry. Each sorted fraction had its genomic DNA isolated and then quantified by UV absorbance on a Nanodrop 2000c. About this clone: It has no known antigen specificity. No much larger clone exists at a distance of one base, and base qualities are not known.

TCR CDR3 regions were amplified from genomic DNA by multiplex PCR using the deep immunoSEQ assay. Extracted genomic DNA from each cell subset was spread evenly across all wells of several immunoSEQ 96-well plates, with each plate serving as a replicate. For sorted subsets, each replicate PCR was loaded with 200 to 250 ng genomic DNA, equivalent to 30,000 or so T cell genomes. The purified libraries were quantified using a Qubit 3.0 fluorometer, sized with a Bioanalyzer 2100, and then quantified again using the KAPA Library Quantification kit. Every immunoSEQ 96-well plate was sequenced on a dedicated single-read 150-cycle Illumina NextSeq 550 flow cell. The authors processed their data as follows. Because the immunoSEQ output included only junctional sequences and no quality scores, the filtering could not be the same as the filtering used for full-length reads. Sequences were annotated with PyIR, a Python wrapper for IgBLAST v1.9, using IMGT germline references to assign V/J genes and CDR3. Reads with weak V/J assignments (E-value above 1e-6), missing CDR3, stop codons, out-of-frame junctions, or ambiguous translated residues were removed. V3J clonotypes were defined as sequences sharing the same inferred V gene, J gene, and CDR3 amino acid sequence. The percentage overlap between two repertoires was calculated by dividing the number of shared unique clonotypes by the size of the smaller repertoire. RTK rarefaction, the Chao1 estimator, and Recon v2.1 estimates of unobserved clonotypes were used to assess repertoire richness. OLGA was used to compute generation probabilities for all TCRbeta clonotypes that the gDNA method yielded from four donors. TCRdb retrieved this table from immuneACCESS and kept in-frame rearrangements only. Not all clones are present; in checked studies, unresolved V genes account for under half, and no reason is known for the remainder. V, J and clone size are those of that table, while D and trimming were read from the DNA. Present in this sample are some 630,000 clones, approximately 96% of which were seen just once. More than 0.085% of the sample is held by the ten biggest clonotypes.

The sequenced sample consisted of naive CD8+ T cells sorted from blood. Read against the paper, the sample's cell subset or site label means: CD45RA+CCR7+. The TCR comes from a young woman in good health.

The base sequence is TGTGCCACCAGCAACGGACAGGGAGGAACCGGGGAGCTGTTTTTT. Its translation reads: CATSNGQGGTGELFF. The V and J genes are TRBV15 and TRBJ2-2; 8 central nucleotides agree with TRBD1. For CDR1 and CDR2, the germline V gene (reference sequence) lists LNHNV and YYDKDF. Trimming removed 4 bases from V and 5 bases from J; the gene matches leave 6 bases unexplained. Taken from cysteine to phenylalanine, the CDR3 has 15 residues. Of all the DNA, just the CDR3 is kept, 45 bases in frame from base 1.